What follows is one T cell receptor (beta chain) and its context. Its matching antigen is unknown. Trimming removed 1 base at V and 7 bases at J, with 17 bases between. The CDR3 is made up of 16 amino acids. Germline CDR1 is SGHTA and CDR2 is FQGNSA. The sample belongs to a study of blood T cells in healthy people across ages. Regarding the study as a whole: Donors of long life had a larger count of naive CD4+ cells and greater diversity than aged donors.

A J-beta primer mix and a sample-barcoded 5' primer were used in a second PCR of about 6 to 12 cycles. One entry per CDR3 protein, called by TCRdb with MiXCR from the 5' RACE reads. In the table there are some 800,000 distinct CDR3 sequences, around 45% of which are singletons. The chain couples TRBV7-2 to TRBJ1-5; TRBD1 is a possible D gene (5 bases). Sequencing was carried out using blood. This sequence was found in a man aged 60 to 75 in good health. CDR3 sequence reads: CASSLGGYGRHQPQHF. CDR3 bases: TGTGCCAGCAGCTTAGGGGGGTATGGGCGCCACCAGCCCCAGCATTTT.